This T cell receptor beta chain was identified in a study of CD8 T cells in ankylosing spondylitis. General study results and limits: Disease-linked clones reportedly concentrated significantly in matched ankylosing spondylitis synovial fluid. A number of the motif variants had already been described in reactive arthritis synovial fluid and blood. What appeared characteristic of ankylosing spondylitis blood was a TCR beta motif of eight or nine highly homologous variants. Disease-linked clones were found to be CD8+ and relatively rare in peripheral blood.

This clonotype was seen a few times. Its antigen is still unknown. The germline V and J ends were trimmed by 6 bases and 2 bases, with 13 bases remaining between them. The CDR3 runs 13 residues. CDR1 and CDR2 (germline): DFQATT, SNEGSKA (reference sequence). Scientists made TCR beta libraries using quantitative 5'-RACE with molecular barcodes. TCRdb re-analysed the 5' RACE reads in MiXCR, keeping a single row per CDR3 protein. Among 750,000 to 850,000 distinct CDR3 sequences listed, about 10% were seen once. The source of this sequence is a male donor with ankylosing spondylitis. Sample: blood, either unsorted or a sorted T cell fraction (not recorded which). The V gene is TRBV20-1, the J gene TRBJ1-2; D is possibly TRBD1 (6 bases). The CDR3 nucleotides read TGCAGTGCAAGTAGACAGGCAAACTATGGCTACACCTTC. As protein: CSASRQANYGYTF.